Listed here are 32 T cell receptor beta chains from one sample, sequenced in a study of T cell responses to AZD1222 COVID-19 vaccine. Sequencing used immunoSEQ multiplex PCR; TCRdb keeps in-frame clones, though not all of them. Of about 140,000 clones in the sample, roughly nine tenths were seen once. The input for sequencing was peripheral blood, taken on day 0 of AZD1222 vaccination. The source is an adult in good health.

V gene TRBV3-1 (or the pseudogene TRBV3-2) combines with J gene TRBJ2-1; D is possibly TRBD1 (5 bases). The V and J ends lost 2 bases and 1 base respectively, with 12 bases between them. Germline CDR1 and CDR2: LGHDT and YNNKEL (reference sequence). There are 16 residues in the CDR3. CDR3 bases: TGTGCCAGCAGCCAAAGACAGTCAGCGTCCTACAATGAGCAGTTCTTC. This sequence encodes CASSQRQSASYNEQFF.

The genes are TRBV19 and TRBJ1-6, with 9 nucleotides matching TRBD1. The CDR3 consists of 16 residues. Per the germline V gene, CDR1 is LNHDA and CDR2 is SQIVND (reference sequence). Trimming at V came to 5 bases and at J to 9 bases, leaving 11 bases not matched to a gene. The chain's CDR3 is CASSPKPGQGASPLHF. CDR3 bases: TGTGCCAGTAGTCCTAAACCGGGACAGGGCGCTTCACCCCTCCACTTT.

The J gene is TRBJ2-7, the V gene TRBV4-2, with D maybe TRBD2 (5 bases). Germline CDR1 LGHNA, CDR2 YNFKEQ. V was shortened by 0 bases and J by 0 bases, with 9 bases between the two germline ends. This CDR3 has 15 residues. CDR3 amino acids: CASSQEPAASYEQYF. The CDR3 region has the DNA TGTGCCAGCAGCCAAGAGCCAGCGGCCTCCTACGAGCAGTACTTC.

J is TRBJ2-7 and V is TRBV9, with TRBD1 identical over 10 bases. This CDR3 contains 16 residues. Germline-derived CDR1 and CDR2 are SGDLS and YYNGEE. With V trimmed by 0 bases and J by 5 bases, 8 bases remained unmatched. The CDR3 DNA sequence: TGTGCCAGCAGCGTAGCTCTGGGGACAGGGGCCCACGAGCAGTACTTC. Translation: CASSVALGTGAHEQYF.

This chain joins TRBV7-2 and TRBJ2-5; TRBD1 might be the D (6 bases). This CDR3 has 12 amino acids. V dropped 5 bases and J dropped 7 bases, with 11 bases sitting between them. Per the germline V gene, CDR1 is SGHTA and CDR2 is FQGNSA. The CDR3 here is CASSGMGATQYF. DNA for the CDR3: TGTGCCAGCAGCGGCATGGGGGCGACCCAGTACTTC.

The V gene is TRBV20-1, the J gene TRBJ2-4; 7 bases are shared with TRBD2. Losses at the gene ends were 0 bases for V and 16 bases for J; bases not matched to a gene: 6. This CDR3 spans 11 amino acids. Germline V lookup: CDR1 DFQATT, CDR2 SNEGSKA (reference sequence). The CDR3 sequence is CSARDRTRFYF. The CDR3 nucleotides read TGCAGTGCTAGAGACCGGACTAGGTTCTACTTC.

This clone has a single count. V and J are TRBV5-1 and TRBJ2-2; 10 positions match TRBD2. The CDR3 runs to 15 residues. Germline CDR1 SGHRS, CDR2 YFSETQ. The V gene end was trimmed by 5 bases and the J gene end by 3 bases; junction bases not matched to a gene: 4. The CDR3 DNA reads TGCGCCAGCAGTTGGCTAGCGGGGGACACCGGGGAGCTGTTTTTT. Its protein is CASSWLAGDTGELFF.

The chain uses TRBV7-9 and TRBJ2-1, with 10 bases fitting TRBD1. Germline assignment: CDR1 SEHNR and CDR2 FQNEAQ (reference sequence). The CDR3 runs 15 residues. The V and J ends lost 5 bases and 4 bases, in that order; junction bases with no gene match: 5. CDR3 amino acids: CASSTLDRGYNEQFF. The CDR3 DNA reads as TGTGCCAGCAGCACTCTGGACAGGGGGTACAATGAGCAGTTCTTC.

The CDR3 protein is CASSLTGTAINYGYTF. The DNA for the CDR3 is TGTGCCAGCAGCTTAACTGGGACGGCCATTAACTATGGCTACACCTTC. V gene TRBV3-1 (or the pseudogene TRBV3-2) combines with J gene TRBJ1-2; tentatively, D is TRBD1 (5 bases). From germline, CDR1 is LGHDT and CDR2 YNNKEL (reference sequence). Between the trimmed V and J ends, which lost 5 bases and 1 base, there was a span of 17 bases. This CDR3 comprises 16 residues.

This chain uses TRBV5-1 with TRBJ1-1, with 8 bases fitting TRBD1. Per germline, CDR1 SGHRS and CDR2 YFSETQ. V was clipped by 4 bases and J by 0 bases; unmatched bases: 5. The CDR3 runs 15 residues. CDR3 bases: TGCGCCAGCAGCGGGACAGGTCGAGTGAACACTGAAGCTTTCTTT. This translates into CASSGTGRVNTEAFF.

The chain combines TRBV19 with TRBJ1-5, with D hard to call. Germline loops: CDR1 LNHDA, CDR2 SQIVND (reference sequence). V was clipped by 1 base and J by 0 bases, with 7 bases between them. The CDR3 has 15 amino acids. CDR3 amino acids: CASSIASLSNQPQHF. The CDR3 DNA sequence: TGTGCCAGTAGTATAGCGAGCCTTAGCAATCAGCCCCAGCATTTT.

This sequence joins TRBV3-1 (or the pseudogene TRBV3-2) and TRBJ1-5, with D uncertain. V was trimmed by 0 bases and J by 4 bases, leaving 13 bases between them. The CDR3 is made up of 16 amino acids. Germline V gives CDR1 LGHDT, CDR2 YNNKEL (reference sequence). The CDR3 region has the DNA TGTGCCAGCAGCCAAGATCGTGCAGGTGTTAATCAGCCCCAGCATTTT. Encoded protein: CASSQDRAGVNQPQHF.

This clone appeared once. The rearrangement uses TRBV6-5 and TRBJ2-7; D is ambiguous. CDR1 and CDR2 (germline): MNHEY, SVGAGI. Deletions cut 7 bases from V and 0 bases from J, with 13 bases between. The CDR3 has 14 residues. The chain's CDR3 is CASIKGIYSYEQYF. CDR3 DNA: TGTGCCAGCATCAAGGGCATATACTCCTACGAGCAGTACTTC.

The chain employs TRBV7-8 and TRBJ2-7; possibly TRBD2 for D (5 bases). Germline CDR1 and CDR2: SGHVS and FQNEAQ. Trimming pared 1 base from V and 3 bases from J, leaving 13 bases between. The CDR3 is 15 amino acids. This CDR3 is CASSLVGNVGYEQYF. The CDR3 DNA is TGTGCCAGCAGCTTAGTCGGGAATGTCGGCTACGAGCAGTACTTC. Full variable domain (missing parts from reference TRBV7-8 and TRBJ2-7): GAGVSQSPRYKVAKRGQDVALRCDPISGHVSLFWYQQALGQGPEFLTYFQNEAQLDKSGLPSDRFFAERPEGSVSTLKIQRTQQEDSAVYLCASSLVGNVGYEQYFGPGTRLTVT.

This chain connects TRBV19 to TRBJ2-5, with unresolved D. Germline-derived CDR1 and CDR2 are LNHDA and SQIVND (reference sequence). The CDR3 is 14 amino acids. Trimming pared 5 bases from V and 4 bases from J, leaving 14 bases between. The CDR3 DNA sequence: TGTGCCAGTAGTCCAACCCTAGGTCCAGAGACCCAGTACTTC. Its protein product is CASSPTLGPETQYF.

The chain recombines TRBV30 with TRBJ2-2; D remains ambiguous. The CDR3 has 13 amino acids. The V gene lost 3 bases and the J gene lost 6 bases, with 11 bases spanning the gap. Germline V gene sequence: CDR1 GTSNPN, CDR2 SVGIG (reference sequence). The CDR3 sequence: CAWRETWPGELFF. The CDR3, as DNA: TGTGCCTGGAGAGAGACTTGGCCCGGGGAGCTGTTTTTT.

The table lists this clone with a few counts. V is TRBV3-1 (or the pseudogene TRBV3-2) and J is TRBJ2-1, with D tentatively TRBD1 (5 bases). The CDR3 runs to 14 residues. V was shortened by 4 bases and J by 7 bases, with 14 bases between the two germline ends. Per germline, CDR1 LGHDT and CDR2 YNNKEL (reference sequence). The CDR3 region has the DNA TGTGCCAGCAGCCTTTTTGGGGCCCCAAATGAGCAGTTCTTC. Amino acids: CASSLFGAPNEQFF.

This chain uses TRBV5-1 with TRBJ1-5, with a tentative D call TRBD1 (5 bases). The CDR3 sequence is 13 residues long. V lost 7 bases and J 4 bases, leaving 12 bases between the germline ends. CDR1 and CDR2 from the germline V gene are SGHRS and YFSETQ. The CDR3 nucleotides read TGCGCCAGCTCCCCAGGGATGAATCAGCCCCAGCATTTT. This encodes CASSPGMNQPQHF.

The J gene is TRBJ2-7, the V gene TRBV28; no firm D call. Trimming stripped 2 bases from V and 5 bases from J, with 19 bases between. Per germline, CDR1 MDHEN and CDR2 SYDVKM. This CDR3 comprises 16 residues. The CDR3: CASSLNGGPHEDEQYF. The CDR3 region has the DNA TGTGCCAGCAGTTTAAACGGCGGACCCCACGAAGACGAGCAGTACTTC.

J is TRBJ2-7 and V is TRBV6-5; maybe TRBD1 (6 bases). The CDR3 totals 14 residues. CDR1 and CDR2 (germline): MNHEY, SVGAGI. V gave up 4 bases and J gave up 5 bases, with 15 bases separating them. The CDR3 is CASSSPQGGDEQYF. CDR3 nucleotide sequence: TGTGCCAGCAGTTCCCCACAGGGTGGAGACGAGCAGTACTTC.

The V gene is TRBV28, the J gene TRBJ2-3, with 12 positions matching TRBD2. The CDR3 totals 16 residues. Germline V gene lookup returns CDR1 MDHEN and CDR2 SYDVKM. J was trimmed by 6 bases and V by 6 bases; bases with no gene match: 10. The CDR3: CASSLGTSGPPDTQYF. Written as DNA, the CDR3 is TGTGCCAGCAGCTTGGGGACTAGCGGGCCTCCGGATACGCAGTATTTT.

The chain combines TRBV15 with TRBJ2-1; TRBD2 matches at 9 bases. The trim removed 2 bases at V and 7 bases at J, leaving 15 bases unmatched. Looked up from germline, CDR1 is LNHNV and CDR2 is YYDKDF (reference sequence). This CDR3 is built from 18 residues. This chain's CDR3 is CATSRKPGLASSVNEQFF. The CDR3 DNA reads as TGTGCCACCAGCAGAAAACCGGGACTAGCATCGTCGGTTAATGAGCAGTTCTTC.

The chain uses TRBV5-1 and TRBJ2-3; 11 positions agree with TRBD2. Germline V gives CDR1 SGHRS, CDR2 YFSETQ. After removal of 6 bases from V and 0 bases from J, the junction contained 3 bases not matched to a gene. The CDR3 length is 15 residues. DNA of the CDR3: TGCGCCAGCAAAACTAGCGGGGGTAGCACAGATACGCAGTATTTT. The encoded protein is CASKTSGGSTDTQYF.

In regard to this clone: One junction end disagrees with the germline gene, perhaps due to a read error. This chain connects TRBV9 to TRBJ1-2; maybe TRBD1 (6 bases). Germline assignment: CDR1 SGDLS and CDR2 YYNGEE. CDR3 length: 12 residues. CDR3 coding DNA: TGTGCCAGCAGCGTAGTCCCGGAGGGGGATAGCTTC. Protein sequence: CASSVVPEGDSF.

V is TRBV2 and J is TRBJ1-1; the D gene is possibly TRBD1 (6 bases). Germline V lookup: CDR1 SNHLY, CDR2 FYNNEI. Trimming took 4 bases from V and 2 from J, leaving 26 bases between them. CDR3 length: 19 amino acids. Here the CDR3 reads CASSGALSIGGRRNTEAFF. The DNA of the CDR3 is TGTGCCAGCAGTGGAGCCCTAAGCATCGGGGGCCGCCGAAACACTGAAGCTTTCTTT.

The DNA of the CDR3 is TGTGCCAGCACCGATAGTGAGAACTGGGGGTTATATGGCTACACCTTC. This gives the protein CASTDSENWGLYGYTF. J is TRBJ1-2 and V is TRBV7-8; perhaps TRBD1 as D (5 bases). This CDR3 region has 16 residues. Germline V lookup: CDR1 SGHVS, CDR2 FQNEAQ. V gave up 7 bases and J gave up 5 bases, with 23 bases separating them.

The chain links TRBV9 to TRBJ2-1; 8 bases align to TRBD2. The CDR3 consists of 17 residues. Trimming cost V 1 base and J 9 bases; bases outside gene matches: 15. Looked up from germline, CDR1 is SGDLS and CDR2 is YYNGEE. The CDR3 spells CASSVNSRGLVGSEQFF. CDR3 nucleotide sequence: TGTGCCAGCAGCGTAAATTCCCGGGGACTAGTAGGGAGTGAGCAGTTCTTC.

Turning to this clone: One junction end disagrees with the germline gene, perhaps due to a read error. The chain is built from TRBV7-2 and TRBJ1-3, with 10 bases fitting TRBD1. The CDR3 consists of 14 residues. Germline V CDR1 and CDR2: SGHTA, FQGNSA. The CDR3 loop reads CASSLALGGQGTHF. DNA for the CDR3: TGTGCCAGCAGCTTAGCGTTGGGGGGACAGGGGACGCATTTT.

Of note for this clone: The junction departs from germline at one end; a sequencing error may be responsible. The gene calls are TRBV4-1 and TRBJ1-5; 9 bases are shared with TRBD1. CDR3 length equals 20 residues. Germline CDR1 is MGHRA and CDR2 is YSYEKL. CDR3 loop: CASSQIHLIRQGGFNQPQHF. CDR3 sequence (DNA): TGCGCCAGCAGCCAAATACACTTGATTCGACAGGGGGGATTCAATCAACCCCAGCATTTT.

This clone came up once. The V and J genes are TRBV18 and TRBJ1-2; D might be TRBD1 (5 bases). V dropped 5 bases and J dropped 4 bases, with 17 bases sitting between them. Germline CDR1 and CDR2: KGHSH and LQKENI. The length of the CDR3 is 15 residues. CDR3: CASSSPTVASYGYTF. CDR3 nucleotide sequence: TGTGCCAGCTCATCCCCGACAGTGGCCTCCTATGGCTACACCTTC.

The chain joins TRBV25-1 to TRBJ1-1, with 9 bases that match TRBD1. J lost 4 bases, V lost 4 bases, and 1 base had no gene match. Germline V CDR1 and CDR2: MGHDK, SYGVNS. CDR3 size: 13 residues. The CDR3 region is CASSVTGGTEAFF. CDR3 nucleotides: TGTGCCAGCAGTGTGACAGGGGGCACTGAAGCTTTCTTT.

The chain employs TRBV2 and TRBJ2-2, with a possible D match to TRBD1 (5 bases). V was pared by 6 bases and J by 1 base, with 9 bases between. The germline V gene has CDR1 SNHLY and CDR2 FYNNEI. The CDR3 has 14 residues. The CDR3 is CASSKQENTGELFF. The CDR3, as DNA: TGTGCCAGCAGCAAACAGGAGAACACCGGGGAGCTGTTTTTT.